These T cell receptor beta chains were read from a single sample in a study of blood T cell repertoires in COVID-19. Produced via immunoSEQ multiplex PCR; TCRdb's table is partial and in-frame only. The sample consists of some 29,000 clones, about 92% of them appearing once. Sequenced input: peripheral blood. Receptors originate from a man aged 65 to 79 with active or convalescent COVID-19. Both conserved end residues are part of each CDR3. A D gene is named only where the DNA matches it firmly. Only part of the rows carry a size: once, few, many, or a class if the clone is expanded.

NA	TRBV18	NA	TRBJ1-5	CASSATGYSQPQHF	TGTGCCAGCTCAGCTACAGGGTATTCTCAGCCCCAGCATTTT
NA	TRBV25-1	TRBD2	TRBJ2-1	CASSAWLADNNEQFF	TGTGCCAGCAGTGCCTGGCTAGCGGACAACAATGAGCAGTTCTTC
NA	TRBV7-2	TRBD1	TRBJ2-1	CASSPGTAYNEQFF	TGTGCCAGCAGCCCCGGGACAGCATACAATGAGCAGTTCTTC
NA	TRBV6-2/TRBV6-3	NA	TRBJ2-7	CASSYDLSHEQYF	TGTGCCAGCAGTTACGACCTTAGCCACGAGCAGTACTTC
once	TRBV19	NA	TRBJ2-1	CASSRIGDTPHEQFF	TGTGCCAGTAGCCGAATCGGGGACACACCCCATGAGCAGTTCTTC
NA	TRBV29-1	NA	TRBJ2-3	CSVELGARSTDTQYF	TGCAGCGTTGAATTGGGGGCCCGGAGCACAGATACGCAGTATTTT
NA	TRBV25-1	TRBD2	TRBJ2-3	CASSEGGRGYTQYF	TGTGCCAGCAGTGAAGGAGGGAGGGGATATACGCAGTATTTT
NA	TRBV19	NA	TRBJ2-1	CAIPRDSSYNEQFF	TGTGCCATCCCCCGGGACTCCTCCTACAATGAGCAGTTCTTC
NA	TRBV18	TRBD1	TRBJ2-7	CASSPSTGGQYEQYF	TGTGCCAGCTCACCGTCGACAGGGGGCCAGTACGAGCAGTACTTC
NA	TRBV24-1	NA	TRBJ2-7	CATSDRASGLGEQYF	TGTGCCACCAGTGACCGGGCCAGCGGGTTAGGCGAGCAGTACTTC
few	TRBV7-2	TRBD1	TRBJ1-2	CASSFQGAVSGYTF	TGTGCCAGCAGCTTCCAGGGGGCGGTCAGTGGCTACACCTTC
NA	TRBV6-5	NA	TRBJ1-6	CASSGTGIGSPLHF	TGTGCCAGCAGCGGAACAGGGATCGGATCACCCCTCCACTTT
NA	TRBV7-9	TRBD1	TRBJ1-2	CASSVGQGYGYTF	TGTGCCAGCAGCGTGGGACAGGGGTATGGCTACACCTTC
NA	TRBV15	TRBD1	TRBJ2-7	CATSREQGSSYEQYF	TGTGCCACCAGCAGAGAACAGGGGAGCTCCTACGAGCAGTACTTC
once	TRBV15	NA	TRBJ1-3	CATSRDTGSGNTIYF	TGTGCCACCAGCAGGGACACCGGCTCTGGAAACACCATATATTTT
NA	TRBV10-3	TRBD2	TRBJ2-7	CAISELAGGSYEQYF	TGTGCCATCAGTGAGCTAGCGGGGGGCTCCTACGAGCAGTACTTC
NA	TRBV28	NA	TRBJ1-1	CASSRTGVEAFF	TGTGCCAGCAGTCGGACTGGGGTTGAAGCTTTCTTT
NA	TRBV9	NA	TRBJ2-1	CASSVAGSGYNEQFF	TGTGCCAGCAGCGTAGCAGGGTCGGGCTACAATGAGCAGTTCTTC
NA	TRBV5-1	NA	TRBJ2-2	CASSLARAGLTGELFF	TGCGCCAGCAGCTTGGCCCGAGCAGGGTTAACCGGGGAGCTGTTTTTT
NA	TRBV5-1	NA	TRBJ1-4	CASSLLGLSNEKLFF	TGCGCCAGCAGCTTACTGGGACTCAGTAATGAAAAACTGTTTTTT
NA	TRBV19	NA	TRBJ1-5	CASSIRDNRNQPQHF	TGTGCCAGTAGTATTAGGGACAATCGCAATCAGCCCCAGCATTTT
once	TRBV6-2/TRBV6-3	TRBD1	TRBJ2-6	CASSLPQGAHNVLTF	TGTGCCAGCAGTTTGCCCCAGGGGGCTCATAACGTCCTGACTTTC
NA	TRBV14	NA	TRBJ1-2	CASSIAPGAGGYTF	TGTGCCAGCAGCATAGCGCCAGGGGCAGGCGGCTACACCTTC
NA	TRBV6-5	TRBD2	TRBJ2-2	CASSLAGVGTGELFF	TGTGCCAGCAGTTTAGCGGGGGTGGGAACCGGGGAGCTGTTTTTT
NA	TRBV19	NA	TRBJ1-2	CASSMNQDYGYTF	TGTGCCAGTAGTATGAACCAGGACTATGGCTACACCTTC
NA	TRBV5-1	TRBD1	TRBJ1-2	CASGIDRASYGYTF	TGCGCCAGCGGAATCGACAGGGCCTCCTATGGCTACACCTTC
NA	TRBV7-2	NA	TRBJ2-3	CASSVRRGNTDTQYF	TGTGCCAGCAGTGTTCGGCGGGGTAACACAGATACGCAGTATTTT
NA	TRBV29-1	NA	TRBJ2-5	CSVARRVEETQYF	TGCAGCGTTGCACGGCGGGTGGAAGAGACCCAGTACTTC
NA	TRBV7-2	TRBD1	TRBJ1-5	CASSPGQGDQPQHF	TGTGCCAGCAGCCCCGGACAGGGGGATCAGCCCCAGCATTTT
NA	TRBV7-2	TRBD1	TRBJ1-1	CASGQGNWFTEAFF	TGTGCCAGCGGACAGGGAAATTGGTTCACTGAAGCTTTCTTT
NA	TRBV2	TRBD2	TRBJ2-7	CASKVSGSLYEQYF	TGTGCCAGCAAGGTTAGCGGGAGTTTATACGAGCAGTACTTC
NA	TRBV7-2	TRBD1	TRBJ2-7	CASSSGQGAYEQYF	TGTGCCAGCAGCTCGGGACAGGGGGCTTACGAGCAGTACTTC
once	TRBV28	NA	TRBJ2-1	CASSSNQGSSYNEQFF	TGTGCCAGCAGTTCCAATCAGGGAAGCTCCTACAATGAGCAGTTCTTC
NA	TRBV6-5	NA	TRBJ2-7	CASSYSNRGMNEQYF	TGTGCCAGCAGTTACTCGAATAGGGGGATGAACGAGCAGTACTTC
NA	TRBV7-2	TRBD1	TRBJ1-5	CASSWVHTGGGQPQHF	TGTGCCAGCAGCTGGGTTCACACAGGGGGCGGGCAGCCCCAGCATTTT
few	TRBV7-9	TRBD1	TRBJ1-2	CAITTGGFYGYTF	TGTGCCATCACGACAGGGGGCTTCTATGGCTACACCTTC